These T cell receptor beta chains were read from a single sample in a study of T-cell reconstitution after alpha-beta-depleted transplantation in children. TCRdb called the PCR reads again in MiXCR, with one record for every CDR3 protein. The sample has about 980,000 distinct CDR3 sequences; about 29% are singletons. The material sequenced was PBMCs, mostly from graft donor cells, taken 360 days after TCRalphabeta/CD19-depleted stem cell transplant. Receptor source: a boy less than two years old who had a stem cell transplant for SCID, so the T cells may come from the graft donor. Both conserved end residues are part of each CDR3. The order of the fields is V gene, D gene, J gene, clone size, CDR3 protein, CDR3 DNA. A D gene is named only where the DNA matches it firmly. Rows may omit the clone size; those that give it use once, few, many or a size class.

TRBV7-2	-	TRBJ2-3	few	CASSLATGTDTQYF	TGTGCCAGCAGCTTAGCCACAGGCACAGATACGCAGTATTTT
TRBV12-3/TRBV12-4	TRBD1	TRBJ1-5	-	CASRAGTGPNQPQHF	TGTGCCAGCAGAGCCGGGACAGGTCCCAATCAGCCCCAGCATTTT
TRBV20-1	-	TRBJ2-7	few	CSASKQGYYEQYF	TGCAGTGCTAGCAAGCAGGGCTATTACGAGCAGTACTTC
TRBV12-3/TRBV12-4	-	TRBJ1-1	few	CASRRQVGNTEAFF	TGTGCCAGCAGAAGACAGGTAGGCAACACTGAAGCTTTCTTT
TRBV4-2	-	TRBJ2-2	once	CASSQDEYGTAGELFF	TGTGCCAGCAGCCAAGATGAGTACGGCACGGCCGGGGAGCTGTTTTTT
TRBV29-1	TRBD1	TRBJ1-1	-	CSGVPGGRGTEAFF	TGCAGCGGTGTCCCAGGGGGTCGAGGGACTGAAGCTTTCTTT
TRBV12-3/TRBV12-4	-	TRBJ2-3	few	CASSSGHVTQYF	TGTGCCAGCAGTTCCGGGCACGTTACGCAGTATTTT
TRBV5-6	TRBD1	TRBJ2-4	-	CASSLRDSKNIQYF	TGTGCCAGCAGCTTGAGGGACAGCAAAAACATTCAGTACTTC
TRBV15	TRBD1	TRBJ1-2	-	CATSRDRQGPGGYTF	TGTGCCACCAGCAGAGACCGACAGGGGCCCGGCGGCTACACCTTC
TRBV5-1	-	TRBJ2-1	many	CASSLPHNEQFF	TGCGCCAGCAGCTTGCCCCACAATGAGCAGTTCTTC
TRBV27	-	TRBJ2-3	few	CASSLIGANMADTQYF	TGTGCCAGCAGTTTAATAGGAGCTAACATGGCAGATACGCAGTATTTT
TRBV10-3	-	TRBJ1-1	many	CAISDGRRADTEAFF	TGTGCCATCAGTGACGGCAGGAGGGCGGACACTGAAGCTTTCTTT
TRBV5-1	TRBD1	TRBJ1-1	many	CASSSGQANTEAFF	TGCGCCAGCAGCTCGGGACAGGCGAACACTGAAGCTTTCTTT
TRBV6-1	-	TRBJ1-1	few	CASSSIERRTEAFF	TGTGCCAGCAGCTCCATAGAGCGAAGAACTGAAGCTTTCTTT